Listed here are 2 T cell receptor beta chains from one sample, sequenced in a study of CD8+ T cells in alopecia areata. Isolated RNA was reverse transcribed into cDNA used as the sequencing template. The assay was immunoSEQ multiplex PCR, and TCRdb's table has in-frame clones only and misses some. The sample consists of fewer than 200,000 clones, around three fifths of them appearing once. The sequencing here drew on CD4+ T cells sorted from blood, taken at week 0. The source of these receptors is a human donor with alopecia areata.

This clone was recorded a few times. The rearrangement joins TRBV6-5 to TRBJ2-1; 8 bases line up with TRBD2. CDR3 length: 15 amino acids. The germline CDR1 and CDR2 sequences are MNHEY and SVGAGI. The junction had 9 bases not matched to a gene; V was cut back by 6 bases and J by 5 bases. CDR3 loop: CASSYGVAGNNEQFF. Here the CDR3 DNA reads TGTGCCAGCAGCTACGGAGTAGCGGGGAACAATGAGCAGTTCTTC.

CDR3 amino acids: CASSILDRPYEQYF. The CDR3 bases are TGTGCCAGCAGCATCTTGGACAGACCTTACGAGCAGTACTTC. This rearrangement joins TRBV7-9 to TRBJ2-7; a weak D match, TRBD1 (6 bases). Trimming took off 5 bases at V and 4 bases at J, with 15 bases between the two ends. This CDR3 region has 14 residues. Germline V lookup: CDR1 SEHNR, CDR2 FQNEAQ (reference sequence).